These 12 T cell receptor beta chains were sequenced from one sample in a study of human T cells and chemical hapten exposure. Each CDR3 protein gets one entry after TCRdb re-called the RACE reads with MiXCR. The table lists some 120,000 distinct CDR3 sequences, 9% to 14% of them singletons. Described time point: patch test 1, 2 weeks after DPC sensitization. Treatment meaning: therapeutic diphenylcyclopropenone sensitization with weekly scalp DPC. Here the sequenced sample was whole blood, taken in connection with sensitization to the hapten diphenylcyclopropenone (DPC). Every receptor here comes from a woman in her fifties or sixties with alopecia areata. Some clones in this sample may be carry-over from other donors' samples.

The chain uses TRBV12-5 and TRBJ1-2; 8 bases agree with TRBD1. The CDR3 loop spans 12 amino acids. Germline V gene lookup returns CDR1 LGHNT and CDR2 FRNRAP. The CDR3 protein is CAGTGEDYGYTF. The CDR3 DNA reads TGTGCCGGGACAGGAGAGGACTATGGCTACACCTTC.

The chain joins TRBV20-1 to TRBJ2-7, with 12 bases fitting TRBD2. Germline-derived CDR1 and CDR2 are DFQATT and SNEGSKA (reference sequence). The CDR3 runs to 17 residues. V lost 6 bases and J lost 7; bases outside the gene matches: 19. Here the CDR3 reads CSARRLAGGNKSGEQYF. CDR3 nucleotide sequence: TGCAGTGCGAGGCGGCTAGCGGGAGGGAACAAGTCGGGAGAGCAGTACTTC.

This clonotype turned up a few times. The chain recombines TRBV12-3 or TRBV12-4 with TRBJ1-5; D might be TRBD1 (5 bases). The CDR3 length is 14 residues. Deletions cut 8 bases from V and 0 bases from J, with 11 bases between. The CDR3 loop reads CASRDGDSNQPQHF. Written as DNA, the CDR3 is TGTGCCAGCCGGGACGGAGATAGCAATCAGCCCCAGCATTTT.

This clonotype was found a few times. The chain has TRBV18 and TRBJ1-1, with D unclear. V was shortened by 6 bases and J by 5 bases, with 16 bases between the two germline ends. This CDR3 region has 14 residues. Germline-derived CDR1 and CDR2 are KGHSH and LQKENI. This chain's CDR3 is CASSWFNSGTEAFF. The CDR3 nucleotides read TGTGCCAGCTCCTGGTTTAATTCTGGGACTGAAGCTTTCTTT.

The chain couples TRBV28 to TRBJ1-3; no clear D gene. The V end was cut by 5 bases, the J end by 6 bases, with 8 bases between. Per germline, CDR1 MDHEN and CDR2 SYDVKM. This CDR3 has 12 residues. The CDR3 here is CASSPVINTIYF. CDR3 bases: TGTGCCAGCAGTCCCGTGATAAACACCATATATTTT.

The chain carries TRBV12-3 or TRBV12-4 and TRBJ1-2; D possibly corresponds to TRBD1 (5 bases). Trimming cost V 4 bases and J 1 base, with 16 bases left between them. This CDR3 region has 16 residues. CDR3 sequence reads: CASSSPIGAGNYGYTF. CDR3 nucleotides: TGTGCCAGCAGTTCCCCGATCGGGGCGGGTAACTATGGCTACACCTTC.

This clonotype was seen a handful of times. The chain carries TRBV6-5 and TRBJ1-1; D uncertain. Germline V gene sequence: CDR1 MNHEY, CDR2 SVGAGI. Trimming left V 0 bases short and J 6 bases short, with 8 bases between. This CDR3 comprises 13 residues. The CDR3 is CASSYSRNSEAFF. CDR3 DNA: TGTGCCAGCAGTTACTCGAGAAACTCTGAAGCTTTCTTT.

This rearrangement joins TRBV7-8 to TRBJ2-5; D not certain. Germline CDR1 SGHVS, CDR2 FQNEAQ. Trimming stripped 3 bases from V and 5 bases from J, with 13 bases between. The CDR3 spans 14 residues. CDR3 sequence reads: CASSFGELGETQYF. Written as DNA, the CDR3 is TGTGCCAGCAGCTTTGGGGAATTGGGGGAGACCCAGTACTTC.

J is TRBJ1-5 and V is TRBV3-2. TRBV3-2 is assigned pseudogene status. The CDR3 is 15 residues long. The CDR3 DNA reads TGTGCCAGCAGCCCCGACGTGTCGCACCATCAGCCCCAGCATTTT. Translating it yields CASSPDVSHHQPQHF.

The chain couples TRBV18 to TRBJ1-4, with D maybe TRBD1 (5 bases). The V and J ends lost 3 bases and 12 bases respectively, with 14 bases between them. CDR3 length: 13 residues. Germline CDR1 is KGHSH and CDR2 is LQKENI. In nucleotides, the CDR3 is TGTGCCAGCTCACCGGGGACGGCTTTACAACTGTTTTTT. Translation gives CASSPGTALQLFF.

This clonotype was counted a few times. In nucleotides, the CDR3 is TGTGCCAGCAGCTTAGTTGGCATGAATGAGCAGTTCTTC. Protein: CASSLVGMNEQFF. This rearrangement joins TRBV7-2 to TRBJ2-1; no firm D call. Germline V gene sequence: CDR1 SGHTA, CDR2 FQGNSA. This CDR3 region has 13 residues. V lost 1 base, J lost 7 bases, and 8 bases lay in between.

This clonotype showed up just a few times. The chain joins TRBV7-2 to TRBJ2-5, with D uncertain. This CDR3 region has 13 residues. Trimming shortened V by 6 bases and J by 5 bases, and 13 bases separated the two germline ends. In germline, CDR1 is SGHTA, CDR2 FQGNSA. The CDR3 DNA sequence: TGTGCCAGCAGGCGTACCAACCCTGAGACCCAGTACTTC. This encodes CASRRTNPETQYF.